This entry lists 12 T cell receptor beta chains sequenced from one sample in a study of shared clonotypes between healthy human individuals. The protocol was immunoSEQ multiplex PCR, while the TCRdb copy is restricted to in-frame clones and leaves out a portion. Among roughly 490,000 clones listed, about 80% were seen once. Sequencing was performed on PBMCs. The origin of the receptors is a woman aged 40 to 50 in good health. Some clones in this sample may be carry-over from other donors' samples.

V gene TRBV28 combines with J gene TRBJ1-1, with D tentatively TRBD1 (5 bases). The V gene's germline CDR1 is MDHEN and CDR2 SYDVKM. The CDR3 contains 16 residues. V was pared by 5 bases and J by 4 bases, with 20 bases between. CDR3 region: CASSARWEGRGTEAFF. DNA for the CDR3: TGTGCCAGCAGTGCCCGCTGGGAGGGAAGGGGCACTGAAGCTTTCTTT.

As regards this clone: This same CDR3 is encoded by further DNA sequences in the sample. The rearrangement joins TRBV5-1 to TRBJ2-7; possibly TRBD2 for D (5 bases). The V end lost 0 bases, the J end lost 1 base, and 8 bases lay between the germline ends. The CDR3 length is 14 residues. CDR1 is SGHRS, CDR2 YFSETQ, per germline. The CDR3 here is CASSLAGISYEQYF. CDR3 nucleotide sequence: TGCGCCAGCAGCTTGGCCGGGATTTCCTACGAGCAGTACTTC.

The V gene is TRBV7-2, the J gene TRBJ2-3; no firm D call. Between the trimmed V and J ends, which lost 3 bases and 5 bases, there was a span of 3 bases. Germline V CDR1 and CDR2: SGHTA, FQGNSA. The CDR3 spans 11 residues. CDR3 amino acids: CASSFGDTQYF. As DNA, the CDR3 is TGTGCCAGCAGCTTCGGAGATACGCAGTATTTT.

This chain joins TRBV14 and TRBJ2-7, with D tentatively TRBD1 (6 bases). There are 15 residues in the CDR3. Between the trimmed V and J ends, which lost 4 bases and 0 bases, there was a span of 13 bases. CDR1 is SGHDN and CDR2 is FVKESK in the germline V gene. CDR3 coding DNA: TGTGCCAGCAGCCTCAGGGGACCCAGCTCCTACGAGCAGTACTTC. This codes for CASSLRGPSSYEQYF. Drawing the rest from reference TRBV14 and TRBJ2-7, the complete variable domain is EAGVTQFPSHSVIEKGQTVTLRCDPISGHDNLYWYRRVMGKEIKFLLHFVKESKQDESGMPNNRFLAERTGGTYSTLKVQPAELEDSGVYFCASSLRGPSSYEQYFGPGTRLTVT.

This chain joins TRBV19 and TRBJ2-5; 8 positions match TRBD1. The germline V gene encodes CDR1 LNHDA and CDR2 SQIVND (reference sequence). The CDR3 is 15 amino acids. Trimming cost V 5 bases and J 3 bases; bases outside gene matches: 8. The CDR3 region is CASSFGQGSKETQYF. DNA of the CDR3: TGTGCCAGTAGTTTCGGACAGGGATCCAAAGAGACCCAGTACTTC.

The rearrangement links TRBV5-8 to TRBJ2-1; unclear D gene. Trimming pared 1 base from V and 2 bases from J, leaving 13 bases between. Germline V gives CDR1 SGHTS, CDR2 YDEGEE. The CDR3 totals 16 residues. The CDR3 loop is CASSLRRGVTYNEQFF. CDR3 in DNA: TGTGCCAGCAGCTTGCGCCGTGGGGTCACCTACAATGAGCAGTTCTTC.

This clone was detected a few times. This sample includes further DNA sequences coding for the same CDR3. J is TRBJ1-4 and V is TRBV9; D gene unclear. The CDR3 runs 14 residues. Germline CDR1 reads SGDLS; CDR2 reads YYNGEE. V was clipped by 4 bases and J by 4 bases, with 11 bases between them. The chain's CDR3 is CASSPGGLNEKLFF. The CDR3 DNA follows: TGTGCCAGCAGCCCTGGAGGCCTTAATGAAAAACTGTTTTTT.

CDR3 DNA: TGTGCCAGCAGCTCCTCCCGGACTAGCGGTAACAATGAGCAGTTCTTC. It translates to CASSSSRTSGNNEQFF. This chain uses TRBV7-3 with TRBJ2-1, with 10 nucleotides matching TRBD2. V dropped 4 bases and J dropped 5; count of bases not matched to a gene: 8. Germline assignment: CDR1 SGHTA and CDR2 FQGTGA. The CDR3 consists of 16 residues.

CDR3 DNA sequence: TGTGCCAGCAGCTTAGGCCGATGGGCAGGCGGGGATACGCAGTATTTT. As protein: CASSLGRWAGGDTQYF. The V and J genes are TRBV7-9 and TRBJ2-3; a possible D gene is TRBD2 (5 bases). CDR1 SEHNR and CDR2 FQNEAQ come from the germline V gene (reference sequence). The CDR3 is 16 residues long. The V end was cut by 1 base, the J end by 6 bases, with 17 bases between.

The chain joins TRBV11-1 to TRBJ2-1, with 7 bases identical to TRBD2. V was pared by 5 bases and J by 0 bases, with 4 bases of the junction left unmatched. Germline V gives CDR1 SGHAT, CDR2 FQDESV (reference sequence). This CDR3 spans 15 amino acids. Written as DNA, the CDR3 is TGTGCCAGCAGCCCCCGGGACTACTCCTACAATGAGCAGTTCTTC. The encoded protein is CASSPRDYSYNEQFF.

V and J are TRBV29-1 and TRBJ2-7; D not resolved. CDR3 length: 10 residues. Trimming pared 7 bases from V and 6 bases from J, leaving 10 bases between. Germline V gene sequence: CDR1 SQVTM, CDR2 ANQGSEA. CDR3 bases: TGCAGCGCCCAAGGCCCCGAGCAGTACTTC. This encodes CSAQGPEQYF.

This clone was seen more than once but under ten times. The chain employs TRBV14 and TRBJ2-1; D not resolved. Germline assignment: CDR1 SGHDN and CDR2 FVKESK. V gave up 1 base and J gave up 12 bases, with 13 bases separating them. This CDR3 has 13 amino acids. The CDR3 is CASSQGLYSVQFF. The CDR3 nucleotides read TGTGCCAGCAGCCAAGGCCTCTATAGTGTGCAGTTCTTC.